A single sample is the source of the 24 T cell receptor beta chains below, sequenced in a study. MiXCR, applied by TCRdb to the RT-PCR reads, yields one record per CDR3 protein. This sample has about 680,000 distinct CDR3 sequences, with approximately 15% found just once. Sequenced sample: memory CD4+ T cells from blood. These receptor sequences come from a female donor in good health, serving as a healthy control.

This chain links TRBV12-3 or TRBV12-4 with TRBJ2-6, with D perhaps matching TRBD1 or TRBD2 (5 bases each). The CDR3 extends over 15 amino acids. Between the trimmed V and J ends, which lost 6 bases and 4 bases, there was a span of 13 bases. The CDR3 here is CASRGVSTGANVLTF. CDR3 bases: TGTGCCAGCAGGGGGGTTTCGACCGGGGCCAACGTCCTGACTTTC.

This sequence joins TRBV9 and TRBJ2-1, with 10 bases identical to TRBD2. Germline lookup yields CDR1 SGDLS and CDR2 YYNGEE. V was clipped by 0 bases and J by 4 bases; unmatched bases: 1. CDR3 length: 15 residues. The CDR3 reads CASSVEREGYNEQFF. The CDR3 DNA reads TGTGCCAGCAGCGTAGAGCGGGAGGGGTACAATGAGCAGTTCTTC.

This clonotype was seen ten or more times. This chain links TRBV7-9 with TRBJ2-3, with no clear D. Per the germline V gene, CDR1 is SEHNR and CDR2 is FQNEAQ (reference sequence). The CDR3 is made up of 18 amino acids. Trimming left V 3 bases short and J 1 base short, with 20 bases between. The CDR3 region has the DNA TGTGCCAGCAGCTTGCAACTGGACCGACGACTCCGCACAGATACGCAGTATTTT. It encodes CASSLQLDRRLRTDTQYF.

This clonotype occurred a few times. The V and J genes are TRBV19 and TRBJ2-2; 10 bases fit TRBD1. The CDR3 has 14 amino acids. Trimming took 11 bases from V and 5 from J; bases not matched to a gene: 8. The germline V gene has CDR1 LNHDA and CDR2 SQIVND (reference sequence). CDR3 DNA: TGTGCCTCTCGACAGGGGGCAGGTACCGGGGAGCTGTTTTTT. This translates into CASRQGAGTGELFF.

Only a few counts were recorded for this clonotype. The chain recombines TRBV29-1 with TRBJ2-2; D gene uncertain. Germline V gives CDR1 SQVTM, CDR2 ANQGSEA. The CDR3 has 14 amino acids. The V end lost 6 bases, the J end lost 0 bases, and 11 bases lay between the germline ends. In DNA form, the CDR3 reads TGCAGCGTCCGCAACAATCCGAACACCGGGGAGCTGTTTTTT. Its translation is CSVRNNPNTGELFF.

This clonotype was seen more than once but under ten times. V is TRBV20-1 and J is TRBJ2-1, with 11 positions matching TRBD2. This CDR3 comprises 17 residues. V dropped 0 bases and J dropped 2; count of bases not matched to a gene: 6. In germline, CDR1 is DFQATT, CDR2 SNEGSKA (reference sequence). The DNA of the CDR3 is TGCAGTGCTAGAGATCAAGGTAGCGGGAGGGCCTACAATGAGCAGTTCTTC. It encodes CSARDQGSGRAYNEQFF.

The CDR3, as DNA: TGTGCCAGCAGCCAAGACGGGGACGGTGACAATGAGCAGTTCTTC. This encodes CASSQDGDGDNEQFF. The rearrangement links TRBV3-1 to TRBJ2-1; D may match TRBD1 or TRBD2 (5 bases each). The length of the CDR3 is 15 residues. V was trimmed by 0 bases and J by 5 bases, leaving 11 bases between them. The V gene's germline CDR1 is LGHDT and CDR2 YNNKEL (reference sequence).

J is TRBJ1-6 and V is TRBV20-1, with D perhaps matching TRBD1 (5 bases). With 6 bases removed from V and 14 bases from J, the gap between germline ends came to 17 bases. Germline CDR1 is DFQATT and CDR2 is SNEGSKA (reference sequence). CDR3 length equals 12 residues. For the CDR3, the DNA is TGCAGTGCCTCCCCGGTGGGGCAGTCCCTCCACTTT. It specifies CSASPVGQSLHF.

This chain links TRBV5-8 with TRBJ1-5; D gene uncertain. The germline gives CDR1 SGHTS, CDR2 YDEGEE. Trimming pared 5 bases from V and 0 bases from J, leaving 9 bases between. The CDR3 runs to 14 residues. The CDR3 DNA reads as TGTGCCAGCAGGGCGGGTTATAGCAATCAGCCCCAGCATTTT. Amino acids: CASRAGYSNQPQHF.

This chain joins TRBV7-2 and TRBJ2-1, with unresolved D. Trimming removed 0 bases at V and 6 bases at J, with 12 bases between. The CDR3 contains 15 residues. Germline assignment: CDR1 SGHTA and CDR2 FQGNSA. DNA of the CDR3: TGTGCCAGCAGCTTAGCCTCTAGAGTCGGCAATGAGCAGTTCTTC. Amino acid sequence: CASSLASRVGNEQFF.

This clonotype was detected only a few times. The chain couples TRBV9 to TRBJ1-4; no firm D call. The germline V and J ends were trimmed by 5 bases and 2 bases, with 22 bases remaining between them. This CDR3 comprises 18 residues. From germline, CDR1 is SGDLS and CDR2 YYNGEE. CDR3 in amino acids: CASSKRTYCLPTNEKLFF. The CDR3 DNA follows: TGTGCCAGCAGTAAGAGGACGTACTGCCTCCCGACTAATGAAAAACTGTTTTTT.

This clonotype was counted at least ten times. This chain links TRBV6-2 or TRBV6-3 with TRBJ2-1, with D perhaps assigned TRBD1 or TRBD2 (5 bases each). Trimming cost V 6 bases and J 7 bases, with 16 bases left between them. Germline V gene data show CDR1 as MNHEY and CDR2 as SVGEGT. The length of the CDR3 is 14 residues. The CDR3 is CASRLDTGPNEQFF. The DNA for the CDR3 is TGTGCCAGCAGACTGGACACGGGGCCGAATGAGCAGTTCTTC.

This clonotype was picked up a small number of times. The chain's CDR3 is CAWSVPGTGELFF. The CDR3 coding sequence is TGTGCCTGGAGTGTACCGGGCACCGGGGAGCTGTTTTTT. The rearrangement joins TRBV30 to TRBJ2-2; no firm D call. Germline CDR1 and CDR2: GTSNPN and SVGIG (reference sequence). Trimming stripped 0 bases from V and 4 bases from J, with 6 bases between. The CDR3 sequence is 13 residues long. The entire variable domain, with the rest obtained from reference TRBV30 and TRBJ2-2, is as follows: SQTIHQWPATLVQPVGSPLSLECTVEGTSNPNLYWYRQAAGRGLQLLFYSVGIGQISSEVPQNLSASRPQDRQFILSSKKLLLSDSGFYLCAWSVPGTGELFFGEGSRLTVL.

The table lists this clonotype with a few counts. The chain joins TRBV9 to TRBJ1-5; no firm D call. The V gene's germline CDR1 is SGDLS and CDR2 YYNGEE. Trimming removed 3 bases at V and 0 bases at J, with 4 bases between. This CDR3 comprises 13 residues. CDR3 sequence: CASSAGSNQPQHF. The CDR3 DNA is TGTGCCAGCAGCGCTGGTAGCAATCAGCCCCAGCATTTT.

The genes are TRBV29-1 and TRBJ1-1; TRBD1 agrees at 9 bases. The V and J ends lost 7 bases and 6 bases, in that order; junction bases with no gene match: 6. Per germline, CDR1 SQVTM and CDR2 ANQGSEA. The CDR3 runs to 12 residues. The CDR3 here is CSAGQGYAEAFF. CDR3 DNA sequence: TGCAGCGCTGGACAGGGGTACGCTGAAGCTTTCTTT.

There are a few counts of this clonotype. The J gene is TRBJ1-5, the V gene TRBV20-1; D unclear. The CDR3 is 14 residues long. Germline V gives CDR1 DFQATT, CDR2 SNEGSKA (reference sequence). V was shortened by 5 bases and J by 2 bases, with 13 bases between the two germline ends. The CDR3 spells CSASGPLGNQPQHF. CDR3 DNA sequence: TGCAGTGCTTCCGGGCCCTTGGGCAATCAGCCCCAGCATTTT.

This chain joins TRBV28 and TRBJ2-7, with no clear D. The length of the CDR3 is 15 residues. Germline values: CDR1 MDHEN, CDR2 SYDVKM. With 5 bases removed from V and 1 base from J, the gap between germline ends came to 15 bases. CDR3 nucleotides: TGTGCCAGCAGTGCTACCCTGTACACTTCCTACGAGCAGTACTTC. This gives the protein CASSATLYTSYEQYF.

This clonotype was found many times. The chain couples TRBV12-3 or TRBV12-4 to TRBJ2-5; 9 bases map to TRBD2. The V segment lost 0 bases and the J segment 5 bases; nucleotides outside the gene matches: 4. This CDR3 has 15 amino acids. The CDR3: CASSLATSGPETQYF. In DNA form, the CDR3 reads TGTGCCAGCAGTTTAGCGACTAGCGGTCCGGAGACCCAGTACTTC.

The V and J genes are TRBV7-9 and TRBJ1-6; 7 bases match TRBD1. The CDR3 is 17 amino acids. Losses at the gene ends were 5 bases for V and 4 bases for J; bases not matched to a gene: 11. Germline loops: CDR1 SEHNR, CDR2 FQNEAQ (reference sequence). CDR3 region: CASSLGDSRRYNSPLHF. Written as DNA, the CDR3 is TGTGCCAGCAGCCTAGGGGACAGCCGAAGATATAATTCACCCCTCCACTTT. The full variable domain, in which reference TRBV7-9 and TRBJ1-6 provide the parts outside the CDR3, is DTGVSQNPRHKITKRGQNVTFRCDPISEHNRLYWYRQTLGQGPEFLTYFQNEAQLEKSRLLSDRFSAERPKGSFSTLEIQRTEQGDSAMYLCASSLGDSRRYNSPLHFGNGTRLTVT.

This clonotype was seen repeatedly, ten times or more. The chain employs TRBV6-6 and TRBJ2-5; D unresolved. This CDR3 comprises 16 residues. CDR1 and CDR2 from the germline V gene are MNHNY and SVGAGI (reference sequence). V was pared by 4 bases and J by 5 bases, with 20 bases between. CDR3 sequence: CASSLSPRSGIETQYF. For the CDR3, the DNA is TGTGCCAGCAGTTTATCCCCACGTTCTGGGATCGAGACCCAGTACTTC.

This clonotype showed up just a few times. The chain has TRBV7-3 and TRBJ2-7, with D maybe TRBD2 (6 bases). This CDR3 spans 14 amino acids. V was clipped by 2 bases and J by 5 bases, with 13 bases between them. Germline-derived CDR1 and CDR2 are SGHTA and FQGTGA. CDR3 region: CASSLSAGSHEQYF. The CDR3 DNA is TGTGCCAGCAGCTTATCTGCGGGATCTCACGAGCAGTACTTC.

This chain links TRBV30 with TRBJ2-6; TRBD1 agrees at 9 bases. V lost 5 bases to trimming and J lost 0 bases; unmatched junction nucleotides: 8. CDR3 length equals 17 residues. Germline V gene lookup returns CDR1 GTSNPN and CDR2 SVGIG (reference sequence). The CDR3 protein is CAWLAGQGFSGANVLTF. The CDR3 DNA is TGTGCCTGGTTGGCGGGACAGGGCTTCTCTGGGGCCAACGTCCTGACTTTC. The full variable domain, completed using reference TRBV30 and TRBJ2-6, is SQTIHQWPATLVQPVGSPLSLECTVEGTSNPNLYWYRQAAGRGLQLLFYSVGIGQISSEVPQNLSASRPQDRQFILSSKKLLLSDSGFYLCAWLAGQGFSGANVLTFGAGSRLTVL.

The sample holds a few counts of this clonotype. The J gene is TRBJ1-3, the V gene TRBV7-2; 10 nucleotides match TRBD1. V was pared by 6 bases and J by 0 bases, with 5 bases of the junction left unmatched. Germline V gives CDR1 SGHTA, CDR2 FQGNSA. The CDR3 spans 16 residues. CDR3: CASRRTGGSSGNTIYF. As DNA, the CDR3 is TGTGCCAGCAGAAGGACAGGGGGGTCCTCTGGAAACACCATATATTTT.

Details on this clonotype: The junction departs from germline at one end; a sequencing error may be responsible. This chain connects TRBV5-1 to TRBJ2-2; D assignment may be TRBD1 or TRBD2 (7 bases each). Germline V gene data show CDR1 as SGHRS and CDR2 as YFSETQ. This CDR3 has 13 amino acids. CDR3 region: CATRQGGTGELSF. The CDR3 DNA follows: TGCGCCACCCGACAGGGAGGGACCGGGGAGCTGTCTTTT.